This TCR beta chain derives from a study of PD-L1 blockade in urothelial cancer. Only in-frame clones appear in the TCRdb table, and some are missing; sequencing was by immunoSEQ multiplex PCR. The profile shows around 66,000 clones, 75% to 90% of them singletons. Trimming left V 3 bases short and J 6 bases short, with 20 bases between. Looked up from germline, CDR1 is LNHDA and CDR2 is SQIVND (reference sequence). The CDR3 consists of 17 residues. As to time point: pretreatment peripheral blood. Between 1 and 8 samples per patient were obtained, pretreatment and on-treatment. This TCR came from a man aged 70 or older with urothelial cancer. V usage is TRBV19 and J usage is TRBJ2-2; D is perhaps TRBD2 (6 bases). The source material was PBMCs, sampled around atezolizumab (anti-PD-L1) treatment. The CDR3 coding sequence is TGTGCCAGTAGTATGCTCCCGGCAATGGGGGAGGCCGGGGAGCTGTTTTTT. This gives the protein CASSMLPAMGEAGELFF.